This TCR beta chain was documented in a study of radiation and T cells in renal cell carcinoma. TCRdb keeps only in-frame clones here, not all; method: immunoSEQ multiplex PCR. Of under 100,000 clones listed, 75% to 85% are singletons. Time point in this sample: blood 4 weeks post-SBRT, at nephrectomy. Treatment here: 15 Gy SBRT to primary tumor, nephrectomy 4 weeks later. Nephrectomy followed 15 Gy stereotactic body radiation by 4 weeks. Serial blood draws occurred at baseline and 2 and 4 weeks post-SBRT. This specimen was blood, taken from a patient whose treatment included radiotherapy and nephrectomy. The clonotype was recovered from a man in his 60s with renal cell carcinoma.

The CDR3 spells CASSLASLGVGYNEQFF. The CDR3 nucleotides read TGTGCCAGCAGCTTAGCAAGCTTAGGGGTGGGCTACAATGAGCAGTTCTTC. The chain carries TRBV7-9 and TRBJ2-1, with D possibly matching TRBD1 (5 bases). This CDR3 is 17 amino acids long. Germline values: CDR1 SEHNR, CDR2 FQNEAQ (reference sequence). Trimming stripped 0 bases from V and 3 bases from J, with 15 bases between. Supplemented by reference TRBV7-9 and TRBJ2-1, the full variable domain reads DTGVSQNPRHKITKRGQNVTFRCDPISEHNRLYWYRQTLGQGPEFLTYFQNEAQLEKSRLLSDRFSAERPKGSFSTLEIQRTEQGDSAMYLCASSLASLGVGYNEQFFGPGTRLTVL.